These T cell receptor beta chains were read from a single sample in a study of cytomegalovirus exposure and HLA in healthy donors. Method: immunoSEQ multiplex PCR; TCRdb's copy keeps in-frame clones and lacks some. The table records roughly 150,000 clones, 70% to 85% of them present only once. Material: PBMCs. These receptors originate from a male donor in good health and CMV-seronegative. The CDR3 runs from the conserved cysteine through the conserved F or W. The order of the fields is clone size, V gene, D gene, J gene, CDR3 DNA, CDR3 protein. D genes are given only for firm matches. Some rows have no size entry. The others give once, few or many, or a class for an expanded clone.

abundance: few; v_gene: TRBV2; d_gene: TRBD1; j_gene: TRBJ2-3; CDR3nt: TGTGCCAGCTTGCACAGGGGAACAGATACGCAGTATTTT; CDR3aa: CASLHRGTDTQYF
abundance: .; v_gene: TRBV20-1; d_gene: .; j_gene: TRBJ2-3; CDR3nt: TGCAGTGCTAGTAGTACAGATACGCAGTATTTT; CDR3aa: CSASSTDTQYF
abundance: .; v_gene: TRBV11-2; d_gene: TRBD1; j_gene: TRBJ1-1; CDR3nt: TGTGCCAGCCAGACAGGGGGGAATGAAGCTTTCTTT; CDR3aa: CASQTGGNEAFF
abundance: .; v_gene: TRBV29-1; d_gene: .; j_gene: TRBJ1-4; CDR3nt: TGCAGCGTTGAAAGGGGCGAAAAACTGTTTTTT; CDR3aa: CSVERGEKLFF
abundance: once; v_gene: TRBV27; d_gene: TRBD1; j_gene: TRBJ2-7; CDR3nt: TGTGCCAGCGGCAGGGGGTCCTCCTACGAGCAGTACTTC; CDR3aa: CASGRGSSYEQYF
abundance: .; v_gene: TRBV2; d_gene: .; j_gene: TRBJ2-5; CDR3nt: TGTGCCAGCAGTCCGCTGCTACTAAAAGAGACCCAGTACTTC; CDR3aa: CASSPLLLKETQYF
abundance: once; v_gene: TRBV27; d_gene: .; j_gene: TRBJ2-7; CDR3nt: TGTGCCAGCAGTTCCCCAAACAGGGCCTCCTACGAGCAGTACTTC; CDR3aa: CASSSPNRASYEQYF
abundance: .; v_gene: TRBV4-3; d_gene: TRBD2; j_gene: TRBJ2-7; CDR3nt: TGCGCCAGCAGCCACACCGGGACTAGCGGATCCTACGAGCAGTACTTC; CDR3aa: CASSHTGTSGSYEQYF
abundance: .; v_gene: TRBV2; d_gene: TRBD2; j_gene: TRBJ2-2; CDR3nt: TGTGCCAGCAATACGGGAGGACTTTGGACCGGGGAGCTGTTTTTT; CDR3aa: CASNTGGLWTGELFF
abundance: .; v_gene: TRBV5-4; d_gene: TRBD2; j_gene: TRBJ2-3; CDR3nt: TGTGCCAGCAGCTTGTTTGTAGCGGGAGGTACAGATACGCAGTATTTT; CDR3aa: CASSLFVAGGTDTQYF
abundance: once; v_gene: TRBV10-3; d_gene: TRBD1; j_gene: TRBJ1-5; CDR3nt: TGTGCCATCCGCGGACAGGAAAATCAGCCCCAGCATTTT; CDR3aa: CAIRGQENQPQHF
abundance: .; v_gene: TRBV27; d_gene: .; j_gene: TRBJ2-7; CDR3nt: TGTGCCAGCAGTTTATGGGGCAGATACTACGAGCAGTACTTC; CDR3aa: CASSLWGRYYEQYF
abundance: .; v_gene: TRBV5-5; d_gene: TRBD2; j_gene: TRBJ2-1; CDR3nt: TGTGCCAGCAGCCTAGGACTAGCGCAGTTCTTC; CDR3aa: CASSLGLAQFF
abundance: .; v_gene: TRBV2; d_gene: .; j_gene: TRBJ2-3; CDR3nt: TGTGCCAGCAGTACTGATGGGAGTGGTACGCAGTATTTT; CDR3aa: CASSTDGSGTQYF
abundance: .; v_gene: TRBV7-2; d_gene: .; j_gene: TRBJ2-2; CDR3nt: TGTGCCAGCAGCTTACCCCCCCTCGGGGGGCACAACACCGGGGAGCTGTTTTTT; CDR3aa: CASSLPPLGGHNTGELFF
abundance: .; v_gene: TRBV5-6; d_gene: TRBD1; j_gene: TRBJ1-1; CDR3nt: TGTGCCAGCAGCCCAATAGGACAGGGGGAGAACACTGAAGCTTTCTTT; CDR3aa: CASSPIGQGENTEAFF
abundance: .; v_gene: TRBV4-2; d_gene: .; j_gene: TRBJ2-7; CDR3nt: TGTGCCAGCAGCCAAGCGCGGGACAGCTCCTACGAGCAGTACTTC; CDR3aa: CASSQARDSSYEQYF
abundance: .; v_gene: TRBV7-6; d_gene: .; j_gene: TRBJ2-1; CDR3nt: TGTGCCAGCAGCTTAGGAGTTTCGGATGAGCAGTTCTTC; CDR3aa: CASSLGVSDEQFF
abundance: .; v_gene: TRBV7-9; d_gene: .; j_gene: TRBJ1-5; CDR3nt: TGTGCCAGCAGCCACGGGGATCAGCCCCAGCATTTT; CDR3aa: CASSHGDQPQHF
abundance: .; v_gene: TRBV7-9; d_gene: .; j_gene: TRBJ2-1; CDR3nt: TGTGCCAGCAGCTTAGCGGTTAGCGCCCACAATGAGCAGTTCTTC; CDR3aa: CASSLAVSAHNEQFF
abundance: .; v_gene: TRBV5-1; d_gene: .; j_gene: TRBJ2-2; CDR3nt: TGCGCCAGCAGTTGGGGGCCCGGCGCCGGGGAGCTGTTTTTT; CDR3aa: CASSWGPGAGELFF
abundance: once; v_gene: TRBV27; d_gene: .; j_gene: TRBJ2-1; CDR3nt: TGTGCCAGCGGACTAAAAAGCGGGTCTTACAATGAGCAGTTCTTC; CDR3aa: CASGLKSGSYNEQFF
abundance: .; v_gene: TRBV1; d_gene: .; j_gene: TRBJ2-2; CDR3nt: .; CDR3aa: CTSSQEVAGGTGELFF
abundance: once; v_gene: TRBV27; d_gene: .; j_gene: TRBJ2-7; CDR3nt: TGTGCCAGCAGTTCTAACCCAAAGGGGGGGGAGCAGTACTTC; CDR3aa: CASSSNPKGGEQYF
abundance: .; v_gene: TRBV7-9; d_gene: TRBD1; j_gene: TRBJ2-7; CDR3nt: TGTGCCAGCAGCTTAGTACAGGGGAATAACGAGCAGTACTTC; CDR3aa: CASSLVQGNNEQYF
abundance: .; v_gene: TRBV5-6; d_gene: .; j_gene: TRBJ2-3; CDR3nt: TGTGCCAGCAGCCCACAGGTTTCAGATACGCAGTATTTT; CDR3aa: CASSPQVSDTQYF
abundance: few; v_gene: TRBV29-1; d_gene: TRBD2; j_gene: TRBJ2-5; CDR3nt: TGCAGCGTTCGGTCGAGCGGGAGTGAGACCCAGTACTTC; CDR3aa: CSVRSSGSETQYF
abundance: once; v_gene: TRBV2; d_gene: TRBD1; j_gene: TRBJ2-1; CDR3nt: TGTGCCTCCACAGGGGTGAACTACAATGAGCAGTTCTTC; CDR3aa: CASTGVNYNEQFF
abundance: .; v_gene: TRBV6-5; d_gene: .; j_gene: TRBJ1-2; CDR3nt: TGTGCCAGCAGTTACCGCCCAGGGGTACATGGCTACACCTTC; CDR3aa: CASSYRPGVHGYTF
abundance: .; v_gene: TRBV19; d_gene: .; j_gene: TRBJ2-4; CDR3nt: TGTGCCAGTACCCCCACAGGGGGGGGAGACATTCAGTACTTC; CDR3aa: CASTPTGGGDIQYF
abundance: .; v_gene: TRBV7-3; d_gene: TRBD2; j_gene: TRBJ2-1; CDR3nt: TGTGCCAGCAGCTTAATGGCTAGCGGAGGGAATGAGCAGTTCTTC; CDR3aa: CASSLMASGGNEQFF
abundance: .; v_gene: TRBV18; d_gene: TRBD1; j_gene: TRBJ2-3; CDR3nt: TGTGCCAGCTCACTGGGACAGTACACAGATACGCAGTATTTT; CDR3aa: CASSLGQYTDTQYF
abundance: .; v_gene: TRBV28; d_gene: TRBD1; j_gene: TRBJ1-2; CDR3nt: TGTGCCATCGCCACAGGGGGTGGAAACTATGGCTACACCTTC; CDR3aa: CAIATGGGNYGYTF
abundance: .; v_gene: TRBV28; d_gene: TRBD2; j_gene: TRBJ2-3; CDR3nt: TGTGCCAGCAGTGGGGAGGGGAGCACAGATACGCAGTATTTT; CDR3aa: CASSGEGSTDTQYF
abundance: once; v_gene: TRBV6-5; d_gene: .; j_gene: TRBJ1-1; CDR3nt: TGTGCCAGCAGTTACTCCCAAGCCTTAACCGCTGAAGCTTTCTTT; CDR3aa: CASSYSQALTAEAFF
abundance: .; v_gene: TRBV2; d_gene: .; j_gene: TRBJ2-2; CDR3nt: TGTGCCAGCAGAAGCTTGAGTAGCACCGGGGAGCTGTTTTTT; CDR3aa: CASRSLSSTGELFF
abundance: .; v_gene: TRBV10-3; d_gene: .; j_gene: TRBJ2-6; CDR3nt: TGTGCCATCAAAGAGGGAGTTAACTCTGGGGCCAACGTCCTGACTTTC; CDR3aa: CAIKEGVNSGANVLTF
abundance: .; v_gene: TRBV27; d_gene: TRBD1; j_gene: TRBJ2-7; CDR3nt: TGTGCCAGCAGTTTAAGGGGGCCCTACGAGCAGTACTTC; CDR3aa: CASSLRGPYEQYF
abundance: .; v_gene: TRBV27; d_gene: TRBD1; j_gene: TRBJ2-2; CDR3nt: TGTGCCAGCAGTTGGGCAGGGGGTAACACCGGGGAGCTGTTTTTT; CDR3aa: CASSWAGGNTGELFF
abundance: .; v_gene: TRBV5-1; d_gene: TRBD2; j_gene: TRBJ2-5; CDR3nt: TGCGCCAGCAGCTCCTCTAGCGGGAGTATGACGGAGACCCAGTACTTC; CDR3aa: CASSSSSGSMTETQYF
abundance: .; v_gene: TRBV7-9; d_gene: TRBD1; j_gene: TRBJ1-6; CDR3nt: TGTGCCAGCAGCTTGGGACAGGGGATCTCACCCCTCCACTTT; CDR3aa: CASSLGQGISPLHF